The 10 T cell receptor beta chains presented below share a single source sample, sequenced in a study of CD8+CD57+ T cells in acquired aplastic anemia. According to the study, genomic DNA was the template for TCR beta VDJ and CDR3 profiling. TCRdb used MiXCR to reprocess the reads, holding one entry per CDR3 protein. The table has hundreds of thousands of distinct CDR3 sequences, 55% to 75% seen once. Material: sorted CD4+, CD8+, or CD8+CD57+ T cells (not recorded which) from PBMCs. These receptor sequences come from a human donor in good health, serving as a control.

This clonotype was counted a single time. The J gene is TRBJ2-1, the V gene TRBV2; TRBD2 aligns across 11 bases. Losses at the gene ends were 7 bases for V and 6 bases for J; bases not matched to a gene: 5. The CDR3 loop spans 14 amino acids. Per the germline V gene, CDR1 is SNHLY and CDR2 is FYNNEI. CDR3 residues: CASKGTSGFNEQFF. CDR3 bases: TGTGCCAGCAAGGGGACTAGCGGTTTCAATGAGCAGTTCTTC.

The chain joins TRBV12-3 or TRBV12-4 to TRBJ1-2; D is undetermined. This CDR3 is 12 amino acids long. Trimming removed 6 bases at V and 6 bases at J, with 11 bases between. In nucleotides, the CDR3 is TGTGCCAGCAGGTCCCGGGAAGATGGCTACACCTTC. Translation gives CASRSREDGYTF.

Note on this clonotype: The junction shows a germline mismatch at one end, possibly a read error. V and J are TRBV7-2 and TRBJ2-7; 9 positions agree with TRBD2. This CDR3 contains 14 residues. Per germline, CDR1 SGHTA and CDR2 FQGNSA. CDR3 nucleotide sequence: TGTGCCAGCAGCCCTAGACTAGCGGCGTACGAGGAGTACTTC. Translated, it gives CASSPRLAAYEEYF.

This rearrangement joins TRBV19 to TRBJ1-1, with D perhaps matching TRBD1 (5 bases). The CDR3 extends over 12 amino acids. Deletions cut 8 bases from V and 10 bases from J, with 17 bases between. Germline CDR1 and CDR2: LNHDA and SQIVND (reference sequence). The CDR3 is CASRTPDSAAFF. In DNA form, the CDR3 reads TGTGCCAGTCGTACTCCCGACAGCGCAGCTTTCTTT.

As concerns this clonotype: A read error may account for a junction end that differs from germline. The chain combines TRBV9 with TRBJ2-3; D is possibly TRBD1 (5 bases). Germline V gene sequence: CDR1 SGDLS, CDR2 YYNGEE. This CDR3 comprises 13 residues. In DNA, the CDR3 is TGTGCCAGCAGGGTTGACATGACAGATACGAAGTATTTT. Protein sequence: CASRVDMTDTKYF.

Of note for this clonotype: A junction end diverges from the germline sequence, so it may reflect a read error. The chain recombines TRBV7-2 with TRBJ2-3, with D possibly called TRBD1 or TRBD2 (5 bases each). The germline CDR1 and CDR2 sequences are SGHTA and FQGNSA. The CDR3 totals 14 residues. The CDR3 is CASSRRDLTVTEYF. The DNA of the CDR3 is TGTGCCAGCAGCCGCAGGGACCTCACAGTTACGGAGTATTTT.

The rearrangement links TRBV14 to TRBJ2-4, with 7 bases fitting TRBD1. Trimming at V came to 1 base and at J to 2 bases, leaving 17 bases not matched to a gene. This CDR3 has 20 residues. In germline, CDR1 is SGHDN, CDR2 FVKESK. The CDR3 coding sequence is TGTGCCAGCAGCCAAGGCCAGACAGGGTCTATCTCTTTGTCCAAAAACATTCAGTACTTC. Its protein is CASSQGQTGSISLSKNIQYF.

In regard to this clonotype: At one end the junction does not follow the germline gene, possibly because of a read error. The rearrangement uses TRBV7-2 and TRBJ1-1; no firm D call. CDR1 is SGHTA, CDR2 FQGNSA, per germline. The CDR3 is made up of 14 amino acids. CDR3 loop: CASSLWGGYGETQF. CDR3 DNA sequence: TGTGCCAGCAGCTTATGGGGAGGATACGGTGAGACTCAGTTT.

The table lists this clonotype with many counts. This chain connects TRBV20-1 to TRBJ1-1; D unclear. This CDR3 contains 10 residues. The germline V and J ends were trimmed by 6 bases and 7 bases, with 9 bases remaining between them. Per germline, CDR1 DFQATT and CDR2 SNEGSKA (reference sequence). The DNA of the CDR3 is TGCAGTGCCCGGCAACTTGAAGCTTTCTTT. Its protein product is CSARQLEAFF.

For this clonotype: A read error may produce the germline difference seen at one junction end. The rearrangement joins TRBV10-1 to TRBJ2-5; D might be TRBD1 (6 bases). The CDR3 consists of 15 residues. Germline values: CDR1 WNHNN, CDR2 SYGVQD (reference sequence). The CDR3 reads CATSDFRQDLETQYF. The DNA for the CDR3 is TGCGCCACCAGTGATTTTAGACAGGATCTAGAGACCCAGTACTTC.